These 23 T cell receptor beta chains were sequenced from one sample in a study of regulatory T cells in long-lasting Graves disease. As to time point: newly diagnosed GD, antithyroid drugs for less than 3 months. The TCR library used RNA extracted from PBMCs. With iRepertoire HTBI primers and Arm-PCR of CDR3 regions, TCR beta libraries were built. One entry per CDR3 protein, called by TCRdb with MiXCR from the multiplex PCR reads. The sample lists a few hundred thousand distinct CDR3 sequences; under 20% were seen once. The data were also submitted as part of a second study, on T cells in Graves' hyperthyroidism and ophthalmopathy.

Source: peripheral blood mononuclear cells (PBMCs), taken at new diagnosis, from a patient treated with antithyroid drugs. Every receptor here comes from a woman between 25 and 40 years old with Graves disease.

This clonotype was picked up many times. V usage is TRBV7-2 and J usage is TRBJ1-6, with D possibly TRBD1 on 5 matching bases. Germline assignment: CDR1 SGHTA and CDR2 FQGNSA. Trimming left V 5 bases short and J 6 bases short, with 14 bases between. The CDR3 sequence is 15 residues long. The CDR3 loop reads CASSPQGGLNSPLHF. CDR3 DNA sequence: TGTGCCAGCAGCCCGCAGGGAGGGCTTAATTCACCCCTCCACTTT.

This clonotype appeared many times. J is TRBJ2-5 and V is TRBV12-3 or TRBV12-4, with 8 bases that match TRBD2. The CDR3 is 16 residues long. V trimming: 3 bases; J trimming: 3 bases; junction bases outside the gene matches: 9. The CDR3 protein is CASSFSGGGPKETQYF. The DNA of the CDR3 is TGTGCCAGCAGTTTTTCCGGGGGGGGCCCCAAAGAGACCCAGTACTTC.

On this clonotype: A much larger clone sits a single nucleotide away, making a read error possible. The chain employs TRBV11-2 and TRBJ1-2, with D perhaps matching TRBD1 (5 bases). This CDR3 comprises 19 residues. Germline-derived CDR1 and CDR2 are SGHAT and FQNNGV. The CDR3 reads CASSPFPRGRFTTANGHTF. The CDR3 coding sequence is TGTGCCAGCAGCCCCTTCCCTCGGGGCCGGTTCACTACCGCTAATGGCCACACCTTC.

This clonotype showed up many times. The junction departs from germline at one end; a sequencing error may be responsible. The chain is built from TRBV2 and TRBJ2-5, with 9 bases lining up with TRBD1. CDR3 length equals 10 residues. Germline values: CDR1 SNHLY, CDR2 FYNNEI. The CDR3 DNA is TGTGCCAGCAGGGGGGGACAGGGAAGTTTC. Residues: CASRGGQGSF.

The table lists this clonotype with many counts. V gene TRBV28 combines with J gene TRBJ2-7, with D hard to call. Trimming stripped 10 bases from V and 2 bases from J, with 18 bases between. CDR3 length: 14 amino acids. The germline gives CDR1 MDHEN, CDR2 SYDVKM. For the CDR3, the DNA is TGTGCCATCTCCCGCCCCCAAGAAGCCTACGAGCAGTACTTC. It translates to CAISRPQEAYEQYF.

This clonotype was seen at least ten times. The chain has TRBV11-1 and TRBJ2-1; D assignment may be TRBD1 or TRBD2 (5 bases each). The germline V gene encodes CDR1 SGHAT and CDR2 FQDESV (reference sequence). This CDR3 region has 15 residues. Trimming shortened V by 5 bases and J by 2 bases, and 13 bases separated the two germline ends. As DNA, the CDR3 is TGTGCCAGCAGCCCGTACCGGGGCACCTACAATGAGCAGTTCTTC. It codes for CASSPYRGTYNEQFF.

In its sample, this clonotype was seen many times. The chain uses TRBV6-2 or TRBV6-3 and TRBJ1-5; D call uncertain. Germline CDR1 reads MNHEY; CDR2 reads SVGEGT. V was shortened by 8 bases and J by 6 bases, with 14 bases between the two germline ends. The CDR3 spans 13 residues. CDR3 bases: TGTGCCAGCCAGAATCTTATACCTCAGCCCCAGCATTTT. Its translation: CASQNLIPQPQHF.

This clonotype was observed many times. The chain couples TRBV11-2 to TRBJ2-7; D is unclear. Trimming removed 2 bases from V and 0 bases from J, with 8 bases in between. The CDR3 runs to 14 residues. Germline CDR1 and CDR2: SGHAT and FQNNGV. CDR3 loop: CASSLNSLSYEQYF. The CDR3 coding sequence is TGTGCCAGCAGCTTAAATTCTCTCTCCTACGAGCAGTACTTC.

This clonotype showed up just a few times. V gene TRBV25-1 combines with J gene TRBJ1-3; tentative D call: TRBD1 (6 bases). Trimming cost V 6 bases and J 7 bases, with 22 bases left between them. The CDR3 is 16 amino acids. CDR1 is MGHDK, CDR2 SYGVNS, per germline. The CDR3 region is CASSEPGDRGLNTIYF. CDR3 in DNA: TGTGCCAGCAGCGAACCAGGGGATCGAGGACTCAACACCATATATTTT.

In regard to this clonotype: Mismatch with germline at one junction end may stem from a read error. Here the CDR3 reads CASSSAGKLVF. The DNA for the CDR3 is TGTGCCAGCAGCTCCGCTGGGAAACTGGTTTTT. The chain joins TRBV7-9 to TRBJ1-4, with unresolved D. CDR3 size: 11 residues. The germline V gene encodes CDR1 SEHNR and CDR2 FQNEAQ (reference sequence). Filled out from reference TRBV7-9 and TRBJ1-4, the complete variable domain reads DTGVSQNPRHKITKRGQNVTFRCDPISEHNRLYWYRQTLGQGPEFLTYFQNEAQLEKSRLLSDRFSAERPKGSFSTLEIQRTEQGDSAMYLCASSSAGKLVFGSGTQLSVL.

This clonotype was counted ten times or more. The J gene is TRBJ2-1, the V gene TRBV29-1, with 11 bases fitting TRBD1. The trim removed 4 bases at V and 13 bases at J, leaving 3 bases unmatched. CDR3 size: 11 residues. Germline assignment: CDR1 SQVTM and CDR2 ANQGSEA. The CDR3: CSVAGQGGQFF. Here the CDR3 DNA reads TGCAGCGTTGCGGGACAGGGGGGACAGTTCTTC.

This clonotype has a count of ten or more. The rearrangement uses TRBV7-9 and TRBJ1-1; D is possibly TRBD1 (6 bases). The V end lost 8 bases, the J end lost 0 bases, and 13 bases lay between the germline ends. The germline gives CDR1 SEHNR, CDR2 FQNEAQ (reference sequence). This CDR3 region has 14 residues. CDR3 region: CASFSGTLNTEAFF. DNA of the CDR3: TGTGCCAGCTTTTCCGGGACACTGAACACTGAAGCTTTCTTT. The variable domain in full, completed from reference TRBV7-9 and TRBJ1-1, reads DTGVSQNPRHKITKRGQNVTFRCDPISEHNRLYWYRQTLGQGPEFLTYFQNEAQLEKSRLLSDRFSAERPKGSFSTLEIQRTEQGDSAMYLCASFSGTLNTEAFFGQGTRLTVV.

Of note for this clonotype: It may be a read error: a sequence one base away is much more abundant. The J gene is TRBJ1-2, the V gene TRBV7-2; a weak D match, TRBD1 (6 bases). The CDR3 runs 16 residues. The germline CDR1 and CDR2 sequences are SGHTA and FQGNSA. CDR3 sequence (DNA): TGCGCCAGCAGCCAAGGCTCGGGCAGGGGCGACTATGGCTACACCTTC. It is translated as CASSQGSGRGDYGYTF.

This clonotype was observed at least ten times. The chain has TRBV11-2 and TRBJ2-2; D not resolved. V was trimmed by 5 bases and J by 3 bases, leaving 16 bases between them. The CDR3 consists of 16 residues. Germline CDR1 is SGHAT and CDR2 is FQNNGV. The CDR3 DNA is TGTGCCAGCAGCCCAGAGAGCCGGACCTACACCGGGGAGCTGTTTTTT. Its translation: CASSPESRTYTGELFF.

The sample holds many counts of this clonotype. V gene TRBV5-1 combines with J gene TRBJ2-2, with unresolved D. There are 14 residues in the CDR3. The germline CDR1 and CDR2 sequences are SGHRS and YFSETQ. The germline V and J ends were trimmed by 5 bases and 6 bases, with 14 bases remaining between them. CDR3: CASSQTDNSGELFF. CDR3 sequence (DNA): TGCGCCAGCAGTCAAACCGACAATTCCGGGGAGCTGTTTTTT.

This clonotype was seen at least ten times. The CDR3 is CASRGGSPNYGYTF. Written as DNA, the CDR3 is TGCGCCAGCAGAGGGGGAAGCCCTAACTATGGCTACACCTTC. The rearrangement uses TRBV5-1 and TRBJ1-2; D is perhaps TRBD1 (6 bases). The germline V gene encodes CDR1 SGHRS and CDR2 YFSETQ. The CDR3 spans 14 residues. Trimming removed 5 bases at V and 0 bases at J, with 11 bases between.

This clonotype was found many times. Germline and junction disagree at one end, which may indicate a read error. The chain carries TRBV5-8 and TRBJ2-5, with D perhaps TRBD1 or TRBD2 (6 bases each). Germline-derived CDR1 and CDR2 are SGHTS and YDEGEE. CDR3 size: 13 residues. This CDR3 is CASGLGGQGTQYF. DNA of the CDR3: TGTGCCAGCGGCTTGGGGGGCCAGGGGACCCAGTACTTC.

This clonotype has more than one count but fewer than ten. The rearrangement joins TRBV6-2 or TRBV6-3 to TRBJ2-5, with D unresolved. Germline V gene data show CDR1 as MNHEY and CDR2 as SVGEGT. The CDR3 is made up of 11 amino acids. With 0 bases removed from V and 5 bases from J, the gap between germline ends came to 1 base. The CDR3 DNA reads as TGTGCCAGCAGTTACTCGGAGACCCAGTACTTC. Encoded protein: CASSYSETQYF.

This clonotype turned up a few times. The genes are TRBV3-1 and TRBJ2-7; 7 bases are shared with TRBD2. The CDR3 has 14 amino acids. Per the germline V gene, CDR1 is LGHDT and CDR2 is YNNKEL (reference sequence). The J segment lost 0 bases and the V segment lost 8 bases, leaving 7 bases of the junction unmatched. The DNA for the CDR3 is TGTGCCAGCGGCTTGGGGGGGAGCTCCTACGAGCAGTACTTC. Its protein is CASGLGGSSYEQYF.

This clonotype was recorded at least ten times. The chain has TRBV7-3 and TRBJ2-3; 11 bases line up with TRBD2. CDR3 size: 16 residues. Germline V gene lookup returns CDR1 SGHTA and CDR2 FQGTGA. J lost 2 bases, V lost 5 bases, and 6 bases had no gene match. The CDR3 loop reads CASSLAGGLSTDTQYF. The CDR3 DNA follows: TGTGCCAGCAGCCTAGCGGGGGGCCTTTCCACAGATACGCAGTATTTT.

At least ten counts were recorded for this clonotype. The chain joins TRBV7-9 to TRBJ2-5; D unclear. The CDR3 runs to 14 residues. From germline, CDR1 is SEHNR and CDR2 FQNEAQ (reference sequence). The V and J ends lost 4 bases and 5 bases respectively, with 14 bases between them. The CDR3 protein is CASSYRTSLETQYF. CDR3 sequence (DNA): TGTGCCAGCAGCTACCGGACCAGCCTGGAGACCCAGTACTTC.

This clonotype was seen ten or more times. The chain couples TRBV27 to TRBJ2-6; TRBD2 aligns across 8 bases. The CDR3 is 15 residues long. CDR1 and CDR2 (germline): MNHEY, SMNVEV (reference sequence). The J segment lost 1 base and the V segment lost 7 bases, leaving 3 bases of the junction unmatched. The CDR3 nucleotides read TGTGCCAGCACCCCGGGAGGGTCTGGGGCCAACGTCCTGACTTTC. Its protein product is CASTPGGSGANVLTF.

This clonotype turned up a few times. The V gene is TRBV5-4, the J gene TRBJ2-5, with a possible D match to TRBD2 (6 bases). This CDR3 spans 14 amino acids. Germline CDR1 reads SGHNT; CDR2 reads YYREEE (reference sequence). V was clipped by 4 bases and J by 5 bases, with 15 bases between them. The CDR3 reads CASSHTREMETQYF. CDR3 nucleotides: TGTGCCAGCAGCCATACGCGGGAAATGGAGACCCAGTACTTC.